This T cell receptor (beta chain) was found in a study of blood T cells in healthy people across ages. About the study: Roughly one uniquely barcoded beta molecule per two T cells was captured. Regarding the study as a whole: Older age went with lower TCR beta diversity per million T cells, in a roughly linear way.

A second about 6 to 12 cycle PCR used barcoded and J-beta primers. Each CDR3 protein gets one entry after TCRdb re-called the 5' RACE reads with MiXCR. The sample has about 760,000 distinct CDR3 sequences, about 61% seen once; the top ten hold around a quarter. Trimming took 5 bases from V and 0 from J, leaving 14 bases between them. This CDR3 contains 15 residues. From germline, CDR1 is SGHVS and CDR2 FNYEAQ. Turning to this clonotype: The antigen remains unidentified.

Each sample yielded at least 5 micrograms of PBMC total RNA. The chain combines TRBV7-6 with TRBJ2-7; D is unclear. The sequencing sample was made of blood. The clonotype comes from a man in his forties in good health. The CDR3, as DNA: TGTGCCAGCAGCCCCAGGACGGAAAACTCCTACGAGCAGTACTTC. This sequence encodes CASSPRTENSYEQYF.